One and the same sample provided the 14 T cell receptor beta chains below, sequenced in a study of blood T cell repertoires in COVID-19. Sequenced by immunoSEQ multiplex PCR; TCRdb stores in-frame clones only, minus some. The table records about 220,000 clones, over 75% of them present only once. Sequenced sample: peripheral blood. The source of these receptors is a human donor in a cohort sampled during active COVID-19.

This clone occurred once. The genes are TRBV4-2 and TRBJ2-1; unclear D gene. CDR3 size: 15 residues. V dropped 4 bases and J dropped 4 bases, with 14 bases sitting between them. The germline CDR1 and CDR2 sequences are LGHNA and YNFKEQ. CDR3 loop: CASSPLLNTYNEQFF. CDR3 nucleotides: TGTGCCAGCAGCCCCCTCCTCAATACATACAATGAGCAGTTCTTC.

The CDR3 nucleotides are TGTGCCAGCAGCCAAGATCGCCGAGCGGGGATCTACAATGAGCAGTTCTTC. It is translated as CASSQDRRAGIYNEQFF. This sequence joins TRBV3-1 (or the pseudogene TRBV3-2) and TRBJ2-1; TRBD2 matches 7 bases. The V segment lost 0 bases and the J segment 3 bases; nucleotides outside the gene matches: 8. Germline CDR1 reads LGHDT; CDR2 reads YNNKEL (reference sequence). There are 17 residues in the CDR3.

The gene calls are TRBV7-2 and TRBJ2-3; D gene ambiguous. Trimming cost V 2 bases and J 0 bases, with 6 bases left between them. This CDR3 is built from 14 residues. In germline, CDR1 is SGHTA, CDR2 FQGNSA. CDR3 nucleotide sequence: TGTGCCAGCAGCTTAATGACTAGCACAGATACGCAGTATTTT. Its protein is CASSLMTSTDTQYF.

This clone was seen once. This chain joins TRBV18 and TRBJ1-2, with D possibly TRBD1 on 6 matching bases. Germline V gene data show CDR1 as KGHSH and CDR2 as LQKENI. The length of the CDR3 is 15 residues. V dropped 6 bases and J dropped 6 bases, with 20 bases sitting between them. DNA for the CDR3: TGTGCCAGCTCCCTAAAATCCAACAGGGTAAATGGCTACACCTTC. Amino acids: CASSLKSNRVNGYTF.

The table lists this clone with a count of one. The genes are TRBV27 and TRBJ2-7; 7 nucleotides align to TRBD2. This CDR3 contains 15 residues. CDR1 and CDR2 (germline): MNHEY, SMNVEV (reference sequence). The V and J ends lost 3 bases and 1 base, in that order; junction bases with no gene match: 6. The CDR3 DNA sequence: TGTGCCAGCAGTTTGGCTCTAGCGGATTCCTACGAGCAGTACTTC. As protein: CASSLALADSYEQYF.

This chain connects TRBV6-5 to TRBJ1-1; 7 nucleotides line up with TRBD1. The J segment lost 0 bases and the V segment lost 2 bases, leaving 3 bases of the junction unmatched. Germline V gene lookup returns CDR1 MNHEY and CDR2 SVGAGI. The CDR3 sequence is 15 residues long. The CDR3 coding sequence is TGTGCCAGCAGTTACGGACAGGTAATGAACACTGAAGCTTTCTTT. It yields the protein CASSYGQVMNTEAFF.

To note about this clone: In the same sample, other DNA sequences code for this CDR3. The chain recombines TRBV3-1 (or the pseudogene TRBV3-2) with TRBJ2-7; TRBD2 matches at 7 bases. This CDR3 is 15 amino acids long. Germline V gene lookup returns CDR1 LGHDT and CDR2 YNNKEL (reference sequence). V trimming: 0 bases; J trimming: 11 bases; junction bases outside the gene matches: 13. The CDR3 reads CASSQDGGDGREKYF. The CDR3 DNA reads as TGTGCCAGCAGCCAAGATGGGGGGGATGGACGAGAAAAGTACTTC.

The chain links TRBV24-1 to TRBJ1-1, with 9 bases identical to TRBD1. CDR1 is KGHDR, CDR2 SFDVKD, per germline. V shed 8 bases and J 1 base; nucleotides not matched to a gene: 1. The CDR3 spans 13 residues. The CDR3, as DNA: TGTGCCACCAAGGGACAGGGGAACACTGAAGCTTTCTTT. Translation: CATKGQGNTEAFF.

The chain carries TRBV7-2 and TRBJ1-1; D remains unclear. V shed 2 bases and J shed 0 bases, with 10 bases lying between them. The CDR3 is 15 amino acids. Germline values: CDR1 SGHTA, CDR2 FQGNSA. The CDR3 sequence: CASSLWGELNTEAFF. CDR3 nucleotide sequence: TGTGCCAGCAGCTTATGGGGAGAGTTGAACACTGAAGCTTTCTTT.

The chain is built from TRBV28 and TRBJ2-7; TRBD1 matches at 10 bases. This CDR3 contains 18 residues. V shed 5 bases, J shed 0 bases, and the junction held 13 bases outside the gene matches. Germline V gene lookup returns CDR1 MDHEN and CDR2 SYDVKM. CDR3 in DNA: TGTGCCAGCAGTGCTCCGGGACAGGGGCCCCATTACTCCTACGAGCAGTACTTC. Translated, it gives CASSAPGQGPHYSYEQYF. Based on the CDR3 plus reference TRBV28 and TRBJ2-7, the full variable domain is DVKVTQSSRYLVKRTGEKVFLECVQDMDHENMFWYRQDPGLGLRLIYFSYDVKMKEKGDIPEGYSVSREKKERFSLILESASTNQTSMYLCASSAPGQGPHYSYEQYFGPGTRLTVT.

The sample holds a few counts of this clone. The chain couples TRBV2 to TRBJ1-2; no firm D call. The germline CDR1 and CDR2 sequences are SNHLY and FYNNEI. Trimming pared 0 bases from V and 5 bases from J, leaving 10 bases between. CDR3 length equals 14 residues. Written as DNA, the CDR3 is TGTGCCAGCAGTGAAGCCGGGGAGTTGTATGGCTACACCTTC. Encoded protein: CASSEAGELYGYTF.

The chain employs TRBV27 and TRBJ2-2; the D gene is possibly TRBD2 (6 bases). The CDR3 has 18 residues. V shed 1 base and J shed 1 base, with 16 bases lying between them. From germline, CDR1 is MNHEY and CDR2 SMNVEV (reference sequence). As DNA, the CDR3 is TGTGCCAGCAGTTTATTGGTTACGGCGGGACTGAACACCGGGGAGCTGTTTTTT. Translation gives CASSLLVTAGLNTGELFF.

The chain joins TRBV4-1 to TRBJ2-7; 7 bases match TRBD1. The CDR3 contains 15 residues. CDR1 MGHRA and CDR2 YSYEKL come from the germline V gene. Losses at the gene ends were 4 bases for V and 3 bases for J; bases not matched to a gene: 9. This chain's CDR3 is CASSPGTALGYEQYF. CDR3 bases: TGCGCCAGCAGCCCCGGGACAGCGTTGGGCTACGAGCAGTACTTC.

The chain combines TRBV11-1 with TRBJ2-1, with 10 bases lining up with TRBD2. V was clipped by 0 bases and J by 0 bases; unmatched bases: 5. Germline lookup yields CDR1 SGHAT and CDR2 FQDESV (reference sequence). This CDR3 has 18 amino acids. The CDR3: CASSLALSGRDSYNEQFF. For the CDR3, the DNA is TGTGCCAGCAGCTTAGCGTTGAGCGGGAGGGACTCCTACAATGAGCAGTTCTTC. Full variable domain (outside the CDR3, taken from reference TRBV11-1 and TRBJ2-1): EAEVAQSPRYKITEKSQAVAFWCDPISGHATLYWYRQILGQGPELLVQFQDESVVDDSQLPKDRFSAERLKGVDSTLKIQPAELGDSAMYLCASSLALSGRDSYNEQFFGPGTRLTVL.